This T cell receptor (beta chain) is drawn from a study of Tregs in tolerant kidney transplant recipients. Study-wide points: Validation in larger populations is needed because few patients were studied. Tregs expanded with activated donor B cells seemed most donor-specific. Some patients' samples used different primers over time, so nucleotide sequences weren't comparable.

The nonmyeloablative bone marrow transplants came from related graft donors, with transient mixed chimerism. Unstimulated regulatory T cells (CD4+CD25+CD127-), CD4+CD25- non-regulatory cells, CD4 and CD8 cells were FACS-sorted from thawed PBMCs. Profiled with immunoSEQ multiplex PCR; TCRdb holds only in-frame clones, not every one. The sample has about 64,000 clones, roughly 86% seen once. As for this clone: The antigen remains unidentified.

J was trimmed by 7 bases and V by 4 bases; bases with no gene match: 5. This CDR3 contains 14 residues. Germline V lookup: CDR1 SGHNT, CDR2 YYREEE (reference sequence). The chain joins TRBV5-4 to TRBJ2-2, with 9 bases matching TRBD2. The sample consisted of CD4+ T cells from blood (PBMCs), taken 6 months after the transplant. This receptor was obtained from a human patient who received a combined kidney and bone marrow transplant. The graft donor may account for some of the T cells. CDR3 nucleotides: TGTGCCAGCAGCCCTCAAGCGGGAGGCGGGGAGCTGTTTTTT. Encoded protein: CASSPQAGGGELFF.